Listed below are T cell receptor beta chains from one sample, sequenced in a study of T cells in Graves' hyperthyroidism and ophthalmopathy. TCRdb re-called the multiplex PCR reads with MiXCR, one entry per CDR3 protein. Of about 640,000 distinct CDR3 sequences listed, under 25% are singletons. Specimen: blood. The receptors shown here come from a young man with Graves' ophthalmopathy. CDR3s include the opening cysteine and the closing phenylalanine or tryptophan. The D gene is left open where the match is weak. Clone sizes are given selectively: once, few, many, or a class where the clone is expanded.

j_gene: TRBJ2-2
d_gene: TRBD2
abundance: few
v_gene: TRBV5-1
CDR3aa: CASSFLAGGNTGELFF
CDR3nt: TGCGCCAGCAGCTTTCTAGCGGGAGGGAACACCGGGGAGCTGTTTTTT

j_gene: TRBJ2-1
d_gene: TRBD1
abundance: .
v_gene: TRBV29-1
CDR3aa: CSVDQGADEQFF
CDR3nt: TGCAGCGTTGACCAGGGGGCTGATGAGCAGTTCTTC

j_gene: TRBJ2-7
d_gene: TRBD2
abundance: .
v_gene: TRBV20-1
CDR3aa: CSARASSLAGNYEQYF
CDR3nt: TGCAGTGCTAGAGCCTCGTCGCTAGCGGGAAACTACGAGCAGTACTTC

j_gene: TRBJ1-1
d_gene: TRBD1
abundance: few
v_gene: TRBV27
CDR3aa: CASSNPGQGVIGETEAFF
CDR3nt: TGTGCCAGCAGTAATCCGGGACAGGGGGTAATCGGGGAGACTGAAGCTTTCTTT

j_gene: TRBJ2-3
d_gene: TRBD1
abundance: few
v_gene: TRBV11-1
CDR3aa: CASSQTGGAADTQYF
CDR3nt: TGTGCCAGCAGCCAAACAGGGGGCGCAGCAGATACGCAGTATTTT

j_gene: TRBJ2-1
d_gene: .
abundance: many
v_gene: TRBV5-1
CDR3aa: CASSPGFSYNEQFF
CDR3nt: TGCGCCAGCTCTCCGGGATTCTCCTACAATGAGCAGTTCTTC

j_gene: TRBJ1-1
d_gene: .
abundance: many
v_gene: TRBV28
CDR3aa: CASSLTGTSTEAFF
CDR3nt: TGTGCCAGCAGTTTAACCGGCACCTCCACTGAAGCTTTCTTT

j_gene: TRBJ1-5
d_gene: .
abundance: many
v_gene: TRBV6-1
CDR3aa: CASSDKVGRGHNQPQHF
CDR3nt: TGTGCCAGCAGTGATAAGGTGGGCAGGGGCCACAATCAGCCCCAGCATTTT

j_gene: TRBJ2-7
d_gene: .
abundance: few
v_gene: TRBV25-1
CDR3aa: CASSGDVSYEQYF
CDR3nt: TGTGCCAGCAGTGGGGACGTAAGCTACGAGCAGTACTTC

j_gene: TRBJ2-1
d_gene: TRBD2
abundance: many
v_gene: TRBV7-2
CDR3aa: CASSLVAGRGWGEQFF
CDR3nt: TGTGCCAGCAGCTTAGTAGCCGGGAGGGGATGGGGTGAGCAGTTCTTC

j_gene: TRBJ2-1
d_gene: .
abundance: many
v_gene: TRBV5-1
CDR3aa: CASSLGGQVSYNEQFF
CDR3nt: TGCGCCAGCAGCTTGGGAGGACAAGTCTCCTACAATGAGCAGTTCTTC

j_gene: TRBJ2-5
d_gene: .
abundance: many
v_gene: TRBV11-2
CDR3aa: CASSLGRDFEYF
CDR3nt: TGTGCCAGCAGCTTAGGTCGGGACTTTGAGTACTTC

j_gene: TRBJ2-3
d_gene: .
abundance: many
v_gene: TRBV5-1
CDR3aa: CASSLASGTTGTDTQYF
CDR3nt: TGCGCCAGCAGCTTAGCTTCCGGGACGACCGGCACAGATACGCAGTATTTT

j_gene: TRBJ2-7
d_gene: .
abundance: .
v_gene: TRBV6-1
CDR3aa: CASRKWLGWVEQYF
CDR3nt: TGTGCCAGCAGAAAATGGTTAGGGTGGGTCGAGCAGTACTTC

j_gene: TRBJ2-7
d_gene: TRBD2
abundance: .
v_gene: TRBV11-2
CDR3aa: CASSPRGFGTSGAYEQYF
CDR3nt: TGTGCCAGCAGCCCAAGGGGATTTGGGACTAGCGGAGCCTACGAGCAGTACTTC

j_gene: TRBJ1-1
d_gene: .
abundance: few
v_gene: TRBV20-1
CDR3aa: CSATNLQNMNTEAFF
CDR3nt: TGCAGTGCTACAAACTTACAGAACATGAACACTGAAGCTTTCTTT

j_gene: TRBJ2-7
d_gene: TRBD2
abundance: .
v_gene: TRBV27
CDR3aa: CASSMSGRGHEQYF
CDR3nt: TGTGCCAGCAGTATGAGCGGGAGGGGTCACGAGCAGTACTTC

j_gene: TRBJ1-1
d_gene: TRBD1
abundance: few
v_gene: TRBV7-3
CDR3aa: CASSLTGRAQGGTEAFF
CDR3nt: TGTGCCAGCAGCTTAACAGGAAGGGCTCAGGGGGGCACTGAAGCTTTCTTT

j_gene: TRBJ2-3
d_gene: TRBD2
abundance: many
v_gene: TRBV7-9
CDR3aa: CASSLAGLAGVGDTQYF
CDR3nt: TGTGCCAGCAGCTTAGCAGGGCTAGCGGGAGTCGGTGATACGCAGTATTTT

j_gene: TRBJ2-1
d_gene: TRBD2
abundance: many
v_gene: TRBV5-1
CDR3aa: CASSFLAEYNEQFF
CDR3nt: TGCGCCAGCAGCTTCCTAGCGGAGTACAATGAGCAGTTCTTC

j_gene: TRBJ2-5
d_gene: .
abundance: .
v_gene: TRBV11-2
CDR3aa: CASSPPPDYQETQYF
CDR3nt: TGTGCCAGCAGCCCGCCCCCAGACTATCAAGAGACCCAGTACTTC

j_gene: TRBJ2-7
d_gene: TRBD2
abundance: few
v_gene: TRBV20-1
CDR3aa: CSAMRTSGILDEQYF
CDR3nt: TGCAGTGCTATGAGGACTAGCGGGATTTTGGACGAGCAGTACTTC

j_gene: TRBJ2-3
d_gene: TRBD2
abundance: many
v_gene: TRBV13
CDR3aa: CASSIRLAYSGTDTQYF
CDR3nt: TGTGCCAGCAGCATACGACTAGCTTATAGTGGCACAGATACGCAGTATTTT

j_gene: TRBJ2-5
d_gene: .
abundance: .
v_gene: TRBV2
CDR3aa: CASSNQGFETQYF
CDR3nt: TGTGCCAGCAGCAACCAGGGGTTCGAGACCCAGTACTTC

j_gene: TRBJ2-7
d_gene: .
abundance: .
v_gene: TRBV11-2
CDR3aa: CASSLAAGPTYEQYF
CDR3nt: TGTGCCAGCAGCTTAGCGGCCGGTCCAACCTACGAGCAGTACTTC

j_gene: TRBJ2-3
d_gene: .
abundance: few
v_gene: TRBV30
CDR3aa: CAWTRPYAPTDTQYF
CDR3nt: TGTGCCTGGACCCGACCCTACGCCCCCACAGATACGCAGTATTTT

j_gene: TRBJ2-1
d_gene: .
abundance: .
v_gene: TRBV29-1
CDR3aa: CSVEGPEVGTLDGNEQFF
CDR3nt: TGCAGCGTTGAAGGGCCGGAGGTTGGGACATTAGATGGCAATGAGCAGTTCTTC

j_gene: TRBJ2-7
d_gene: .
abundance: many
v_gene: TRBV5-1
CDR3aa: CASSSQSTVPYEQYF
CDR3nt: TGCGCCAGCAGCTCCCAAAGTACCGTTCCCTACGAGCAGTACTTC

j_gene: TRBJ2-1
d_gene: .
abundance: many
v_gene: TRBV3-1
CDR3aa: CASSQNREWSNEQFF
CDR3nt: TGTGCCAGCAGCCAGAATCGGGAGTGGTCCAATGAGCAGTTCTTC

j_gene: TRBJ2-3
d_gene: TRBD2
abundance: .
v_gene: TRBV5-5
CDR3aa: CASSLFTGGRTDTQYF
CDR3nt: TGTGCCAGCAGCTTGTTTACGGGAGGCCGCACAGATACGCAGTATTTT

j_gene: TRBJ2-5
d_gene: TRBD2
abundance: .
v_gene: TRBV6-1
CDR3aa: CASNAVAGGIQETQYF
CDR3nt: TGTGCCAGCAACGCCGTAGCGGGAGGGATCCAAGAGACCCAGTACTTC

j_gene: TRBJ1-1
d_gene: .
abundance: .
v_gene: TRBV16
CDR3aa: CASSRSGGEGTEAFF
CDR3nt: TGTGCCAGCAGCCGATCCGGGGGAGAGGGCACTGAAGCTTTCTTT

j_gene: TRBJ2-1
d_gene: TRBD2
abundance: many
v_gene: TRBV20-1
CDR3aa: CSASSGRAGEQFF
CDR3nt: TGCAGTGCTAGTAGCGGGAGGGCCGGGGAGCAGTTCTTC

j_gene: TRBJ2-7
d_gene: TRBD1
abundance: .
v_gene: TRBV15
CDR3aa: CATSRDQWGQAVEQYF
CDR3nt: TGTGCCACCAGCAGAGATCAGTGGGGACAGGCGGTTGAGCAGTACTTC

j_gene: TRBJ2-5
d_gene: .
abundance: .
v_gene: TRBV12-3/TRBV12-4
CDR3aa: CASSSGPARYF
CDR3nt: TGTGCCAGCAGTAGCGGCCCAGCCCGGTACTTC

j_gene: TRBJ2-3
d_gene: TRBD1
abundance: many
v_gene: TRBV7-2
CDR3aa: CASSLGGTGIDTQYF
CDR3nt: TGTGCCAGCAGCTTAGGAGGGACAGGGATTGATACGCAGTATTTT

j_gene: TRBJ1-1
d_gene: .
abundance: many
v_gene: TRBV7-3
CDR3aa: CASSTGGPNTEAFF
CDR3nt: TGTGCCAGCAGCACTGGGGGACCGAACACTGAAGCTTTCTTT

j_gene: TRBJ2-5
d_gene: .
abundance: .
v_gene: TRBV30
CDR3aa: CAFDWRETQYF
CDR3nt: TGTGCCTTTGACTGGAGGGAGACCCAGTACTTC

j_gene: TRBJ1-2
d_gene: TRBD1
abundance: .
v_gene: TRBV2
CDR3aa: CASSAGQYYGYTF
CDR3nt: TGTGCCAGCAGTGCGGGACAGTACTATGGCTACACCTTC

j_gene: TRBJ2-7
d_gene: .
abundance: many
v_gene: TRBV15
CDR3aa: CATSSDRLQSSYEQYF
CDR3nt: TGTGCCACCAGCAGCGACAGGCTGCAGAGCTCCTACGAGCAGTACTTC

j_gene: TRBJ2-3
d_gene: TRBD1
abundance: few
v_gene: TRBV6-1
CDR3aa: CASSRQGSTQYF
CDR3nt: TGTGCCAGCAGTCGACAGGGGTCGACGCAGTATTTT

j_gene: TRBJ2-7
d_gene: .
abundance: .
v_gene: TRBV27
CDR3aa: CAGSQTGSVARAAYEQYF
CDR3nt: TGTGCCGGCAGTCAAACAGGGAGCGTTGCGCGGGCGGCCTACGAGCAGTACTTC

j_gene: TRBJ2-7
d_gene: TRBD2
abundance: .
v_gene: TRBV9
CDR3aa: CASSVGLASTYEQYF
CDR3nt: TGTGCCAGCAGCGTAGGACTAGCTTCAACCTACGAGCAGTACTTC

j_gene: TRBJ1-2
d_gene: .
abundance: many
v_gene: TRBV30
CDR3aa: CAWNRGYDYGYTF
CDR3nt: TGTGCCTGGAATCGGGGGTACGACTATGGCTACACCTTC

j_gene: TRBJ2-3
d_gene: .
abundance: .
v_gene: TRBV10-1
CDR3aa: CASSSGTPTNTQYF
CDR3nt: TGCGCCAGCAGCTCCGGTACTCCGACGAATACGCAGTATTTT

j_gene: TRBJ1-5
d_gene: .
abundance: many
v_gene: TRBV2
CDR3aa: CASSRDHSNQPQHF
CDR3nt: TGTGCCAGCAGTCGAGATCATAGCAATCAGCCCCAGCATTTT

j_gene: TRBJ2-1
d_gene: TRBD2
abundance: few
v_gene: TRBV28
CDR3aa: CASRPRTIGAGNNRDNEQFF
CDR3nt: TGTGCCAGCAGACCAAGGACGATAGGAGCGGGAAATAATAGAGACAATGAGCAGTTCTTC

j_gene: TRBJ1-1
d_gene: .
abundance: .
v_gene: TRBV12-3/TRBV12-4
CDR3aa: CASSDRGAYTEAFF
CDR3nt: TGTGCCAGCAGCGACCGGGGGGCCTACACTGAAGCTTTCTTT

j_gene: TRBJ2-2
d_gene: TRBD2
abundance: .
v_gene: TRBV20-1
CDR3aa: CSAYPSAGGSGELFF
CDR3nt: TGCAGTGCTTACCCTTCAGCGGGAGGTTCCGGGGAGCTGTTTTTT

j_gene: TRBJ2-1
d_gene: .
abundance: many
v_gene: TRBV11-2
CDR3aa: CASSLGPAEGGYNEQFF
CDR3nt: TGTGCCAGCAGCTTAGGGCCCGCGGAAGGGGGCTACAATGAGCAGTTCTTC

j_gene: TRBJ2-7
d_gene: .
abundance: .
v_gene: TRBV7-2
CDR3aa: CASSLDPFRNEQYF
CDR3nt: TGTGCCAGCAGCTTAGACCCCTTTCGGAACGAGCAGTACTTC

j_gene: TRBJ1-1
d_gene: .
abundance: .
v_gene: TRBV30
CDR3aa: CVWRGRGLTEAFF
CDR3nt: TGTGTCTGGAGGGGACGGGGATTGACTGAAGCTTTCTTT

j_gene: TRBJ2-7
d_gene: .
abundance: many
v_gene: TRBV30
CDR3aa: CAWTRGDEQYF
CDR3nt: TGTGCCTGGACACGGGGCGACGAGCAGTACTTC